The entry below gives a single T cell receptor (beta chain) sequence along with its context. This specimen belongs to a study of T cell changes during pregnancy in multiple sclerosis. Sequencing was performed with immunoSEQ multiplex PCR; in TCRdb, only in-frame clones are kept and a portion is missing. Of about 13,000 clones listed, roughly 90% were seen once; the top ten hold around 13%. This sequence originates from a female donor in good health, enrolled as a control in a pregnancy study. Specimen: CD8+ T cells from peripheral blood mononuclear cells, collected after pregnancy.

CDR3 in amino acids: CASSGGGIYEQYF. DNA of the CDR3: TGTGCCAGCAGTGGAGGCGGAATCTACGAGCAGTACTTC. The rearrangement links TRBV2 to TRBJ2-7; no definite D call. The CDR3 is made up of 13 amino acids. CDR1 and CDR2 (germline): SNHLY, FYNNEI. Trimming took 4 bases from V and 3 from J, leaving 10 bases between them.